This T cell receptor (beta chain) is from a study of cytomegalovirus exposure and HLA in healthy donors. Overall study results and limits: High specificity and sensitivity for cytomegalovirus status were reported for the classifier.

About this clone: Its antigen is not identified.

PCR primers comprised 60 Vbeta and 13 Jbeta primers. In the authors' methods: In a later analysis, 79 million or so unique TCR beta chains included roughly 11 million shared by two or more donors. Data came from immunoSEQ multiplex PCR; TCRdb stores just in-frame clones and leaves some out. The DNA was the basis for D and trimming; V, J and clone size are from that table. The profile shows 160,000 or so clones, around 76% of them singletons. The germline gives CDR1 SGHTA, CDR2 FQGNSA. This CDR3 is built from 17 residues. Sequenced sample: PBMCs. This rearrangement joins TRBV7-2 to TRBJ2-5, with TRBD2 identical over 12 bases. Near its end, the DNA agrees better with TRBJ2-7, so the J call may be wrong. This TCR was sampled from a man between 60 and 75 years old in good health and CMV-seronegative. As DNA, the CDR3 is TGTGCCAGCAGCTTCCGATCTAGCGGGGGGGAATCCTACGAGCAGTACTTC. The encoded protein is CASSFRSSGGESYEQYF.